The 26 T cell receptor beta chains listed next were all sequenced from one sample in a study of blood T cell repertoires in COVID-19. Clones were sequenced by immunoSEQ multiplex PCR, and TCRdb holds only the in-frame ones, with some missing. The data hold under 350,000 clones, with approximately 86% observed a single time. The sample comprised PBMCs or T cells enriched from blood (not recorded which). The receptors originated from a woman aged 40 to 55 with acute COVID-19.

The chain carries TRBV11-3 and TRBJ2-3, with 7 bases matching TRBD2. J lost 0 bases, V lost 4 bases, and 10 bases had no gene match. The CDR3 has 17 amino acids. Germline V gene lookup returns CDR1 SGHNT and CDR2 YENEEA. This CDR3 is CASSWGGGRSSTDTQYF. Written as DNA, the CDR3 is TGTGCCAGCAGCTGGGGGGGAGGGAGATCGAGCACAGATACGCAGTATTTT. The whole variable domain, filled in from reference TRBV11-3 and TRBJ2-3, reads EAGVVQSPRYKIIEKKQPVAFWCNPISGHNTLYWYLQNLGQGPELLIRYENEEAVDDSQLPKDRFSAERLKGVDSTLKIQPAELGDSAVYLCASSWGGGRSSTDTQYFGPGTRLTVL.

This clone was observed a single time. V gene TRBV15 combines with J gene TRBJ2-3; the match to TRBD2 covers 8 bases. J gave up 5 bases and V 2 bases, and 12 bases lay outside the gene matches. This CDR3 region has 17 residues. Looked up from germline, CDR1 is LNHNV and CDR2 is YYDKDF (reference sequence). For the CDR3, the DNA is TGTGCCACCAGCAGAATGAGGTCTAGCGGGTTAATAGATACGCAGTATTTT. This encodes CATSRMRSSGLIDTQYF.

This chain joins TRBV11-2 and TRBJ2-7, with D tentatively TRBD2 (6 bases). Germline CDR1 reads SGHAT; CDR2 reads FQNNGV. V was pared by 5 bases and J by 5 bases, with 25 bases between. The CDR3 extends over 17 amino acids. For the CDR3, the DNA is TGTGCCAGCAGCCCGGGCGGCTGGGGGGAGAGTCGGAACGAGCAGTACTTC. It yields the protein CASSPGGWGESRNEQYF.

This clone was detected only once. The chain couples TRBV7-2 to TRBJ2-5; unclear D gene. The germline V gene encodes CDR1 SGHTA and CDR2 FQGNSA. Between the trimmed V and J ends, which lost 5 bases and 4 bases, there was a span of 11 bases. The CDR3 spans 13 residues. This CDR3 is CASSNVRSETQYF. In DNA form, the CDR3 reads TGTGCCAGCAGCAACGTACGGTCAGAGACCCAGTACTTC. Together with reference TRBV7-2 and TRBJ2-5, the CDR3 gives the full variable domain: GAGVSQSPSNKVTEKGKDVELRCDPISGHTALYWYRQSLGQGLEFLIYFQGNSAPDKSGLPSDRFSAERTGGSVSTLTIQRTQQEDSAVYLCASSNVRSETQYFGPGTRLLVL.

CDR3 in amino acids: CASSLEGPNTEAFF. CDR3 coding DNA: TGTGCCAGCAGCTTAGAGGGGCCGAACACTGAAGCTTTCTTT. V usage is TRBV7-2 and J usage is TRBJ1-1; D may be TRBD1 (5 bases). V was trimmed by 1 base and J by 1 base, leaving 7 bases between them. The CDR3 runs to 14 residues. Looked up from germline, CDR1 is SGHTA and CDR2 is FQGNSA. Variable domain in full (rest from reference TRBV7-2 and TRBJ1-1): GAGVSQSPSNKVTEKGKDVELRCDPISGHTALYWYRQSLGQGLEFLIYFQGNSAPDKSGLPSDRFSAERTGGSVSTLTIQRTQQEDSAVYLCASSLEGPNTEAFFGQGTRLTVV.

The CDR3 reads CASSPTHGVYNEQFF. CDR3 bases: TGTGCCAGCAGCCCCACCCACGGAGTCTACAATGAGCAGTTCTTC. The chain joins TRBV9 to TRBJ2-1, with D uncertain. The length of the CDR3 is 15 residues. Germline-derived CDR1 and CDR2 are SGDLS and YYNGEE. Between the trimmed V and J ends, which lost 4 bases and 3 bases, there was a span of 14 bases.

This rearrangement joins TRBV18 to TRBJ2-1, with a weak D call TRBD2 (5 bases). Trimming left V 0 bases short and J 2 bases short, with 14 bases between. Germline CDR1 KGHSH, CDR2 LQKENI. There are 17 residues in the CDR3. The CDR3 coding sequence is TGTGCCAGCTCACCACCTACGGGGTCTATGACCTACAATGAGCAGTTCTTC. The encoded protein is CASSPPTGSMTYNEQFF.

CDR3 bases: TGTGCCAGCAGCCTCGACATGACCGGGGAGCTGTTTTTT. Translation gives CASSLDMTGELFF. This rearrangement joins TRBV7-3 to TRBJ2-2, with no clear D. This CDR3 comprises 13 residues. CDR1 SGHTA and CDR2 FQGTGA come from the germline V gene. Trimming pared 5 bases from V and 5 bases from J, leaving 9 bases between.

This clone has a handful of counts. The rearrangement joins TRBV18 to TRBJ1-2; a weak D match, TRBD1 (6 bases). V was clipped by 4 bases and J by 0 bases, with 6 bases between them. CDR3 size: 13 residues. Per the germline V gene, CDR1 is KGHSH and CDR2 is LQKENI. Here the CDR3 reads CASSQGANYGYTF. The DNA for the CDR3 is TGTGCCAGCTCACAGGGGGCTAACTATGGCTACACCTTC.

This rearrangement joins TRBV3-1 (or the pseudogene TRBV3-2) to TRBJ2-1; the match to TRBD2 covers 10 bases. The CDR3 loop spans 17 amino acids. Trimming removed 3 bases from V and 2 bases from J; junction bases left unmatched: 7. Germline CDR1 reads LGHDT; CDR2 reads YNNKEL (reference sequence). CDR3 coding DNA: TGTGCCAGCAGCCAGGACCTAGCGGGAGCTGCCTACAATGAGCAGTTCTTC. This gives the protein CASSQDLAGAAYNEQFF.

This chain links TRBV2 with TRBJ2-1; 8 nucleotides line up with TRBD2. Looked up from germline, CDR1 is SNHLY and CDR2 is FYNNEI. CDR3 size: 15 residues. Unmatched junction bases numbered 7, after V lost 6 bases and J lost 3 bases. In DNA, the CDR3 is TGTGCCAGCAGCAGGGGACTAGGGGACTACAATGAGCAGTTCTTC. This gives the protein CASSRGLGDYNEQFF.

V and J are TRBV24-1 and TRBJ2-7, with TRBD2 matching over 11 bases. This CDR3 has 16 residues. Germline CDR1 and CDR2: KGHDR and SFDVKD. Trimming at V came to 4 bases and at J to 5 bases, leaving 9 bases not matched to a gene. CDR3 sequence: CATSDSSSGRIHEQYF. The CDR3 coding sequence is TGTGCCACCAGTGACTCCTCTAGCGGGAGGATCCACGAGCAGTACTTC.

The chain joins TRBV9 to TRBJ1-6; D remains unclear. CDR3 length: 14 amino acids. CDR1 SGDLS and CDR2 YYNGEE come from the germline V gene. V dropped 4 bases and J dropped 10 bases, with 15 bases sitting between them. The CDR3 is CASSPRLGSSPLHF. The CDR3 DNA reads TGTGCCAGCAGCCCCAGATTAGGGAGCTCACCCCTCCACTTT.

The V gene is TRBV9, the J gene TRBJ1-1; D unresolved. The CDR3 is made up of 13 amino acids. V shed 2 bases and J shed 5 bases, with 10 bases lying between them. Germline V gene sequence: CDR1 SGDLS, CDR2 YYNGEE. Here the CDR3 reads CASSVSPGTEAFF. CDR3 nucleotides: TGTGCCAGCAGCGTCTCACCGGGGACTGAAGCTTTCTTT.

The chain links TRBV27 to TRBJ2-7; D gene ambiguous. Trimming took 6 bases from V and 0 from J, leaving 12 bases between them. The CDR3 consists of 14 residues. Germline V lookup: CDR1 MNHEY, CDR2 SMNVEV (reference sequence). This CDR3 reads CASSPTPSSYEQYF. In nucleotides, the CDR3 is TGTGCCAGCAGCCCCACCCCCAGCTCCTACGAGCAGTACTTC.

In the case of this clone: One end of the junction fails to match germline, which may point to a read error. The chain recombines TRBV5-1 with TRBJ1-5, with TRBD1 matching 7 bases. CDR1 is SGHRS, CDR2 YFSETQ, per germline. The length of the CDR3 is 16 residues. The CDR3 coding sequence is TGCGCCAGCAACTTGAGTCGGGGACAGACCAATCAGCCCCAGCATTTT. This translates into CASNLSRGQTNQPQHF.

CDR3 nucleotide sequence: TGTGCCAGCAGCTTAGCAGGGTCGAGAGCTTTCTTT. Amino acid sequence: CASSLAGSRAFF. The chain combines TRBV7-3 with TRBJ1-1; weak D call: TRBD1 (5 bases). From germline, CDR1 is SGHTA and CDR2 FQGTGA. The CDR3 has 12 residues. V was cut by 2 bases and J by 10 bases, with 11 bases left in between.

The chain carries TRBV2 and TRBJ2-5; D is ambiguous. Trimming stripped 3 bases from V and 1 base from J, with 12 bases between. Germline V gives CDR1 SNHLY, CDR2 FYNNEI. The CDR3 contains 15 residues. The CDR3 sequence: CASSDWAPIQETQYF. The CDR3 region has the DNA TGTGCCAGCAGTGACTGGGCACCCATCCAAGAGACCCAGTACTTC.

This CDR3 is CASIFGAGELFF. In nucleotides, the CDR3 is TGTGCCAGCATTTTCGGTGCGGGGGAGCTGTTTTTT. The chain joins TRBV6-5 to TRBJ2-2; D is unresolved. CDR1 MNHEY and CDR2 SVGAGI come from the germline V gene. The CDR3 runs 12 residues. Deletions cut 7 bases from V and 8 bases from J, with 11 bases between.

V usage is TRBV7-2 and J usage is TRBJ2-1, with 7 bases lining up with TRBD1. J lost 12 bases, V lost 7 bases, and 30 bases had no gene match. Germline CDR1 and CDR2: SGHTA and FQGNSA. This CDR3 is 19 amino acids long. CDR3: CASTHPRDSILLTMTAQFF. The CDR3 bases are TGTGCCAGCACGCACCCCCGGGACAGTATACTCCTAACAATGACGGCGCAGTTCTTC.

The V call is TRBV19, the J call TRBJ1-4, with a weak D call TRBD1 (6 bases). Trimming shortened V by 5 bases and J by 8 bases, and 21 bases separated the two germline ends. CDR1 is LNHDA and CDR2 is SQIVND in the germline V gene (reference sequence). The CDR3 totals 16 residues. In DNA form, the CDR3 reads TGTGCCAGTAGTCCGACACAGGGTGCTTTCGGAGAAAAACTGTTTTTT. Translating it yields CASSPTQGAFGEKLFF.

The V call is TRBV9, the J call TRBJ1-4; possible D gene TRBD1, 6 bases. Germline V gives CDR1 SGDLS, CDR2 YYNGEE. Trimming removed 3 bases from V and 5 bases from J, with 17 bases in between. The CDR3 sequence is 16 residues long. This CDR3 is CASSAAPTGTNEKLFF. The CDR3 DNA reads as TGTGCCAGCAGCGCGGCCCCAACCGGGACAAATGAAAAACTGTTTTTT. The variable domain in full, completed from reference TRBV9 and TRBJ1-4, reads DSGVTQTPKHLITATGQRVTLRCSPRSGDLSVYWYQQSLDQGLQFLIQYYNGEERAKGNILERFSAQQFPDLHSELNLSSLELGDSALYFCASSAAPTGTNEKLFFGSGTQLSVL.

The genes are TRBV19 and TRBJ1-1; weak D call: TRBD1 (6 bases). Trimming shortened V by 6 bases and J by 2 bases, and 19 bases separated the two germline ends. The CDR3 contains 16 residues. Per germline, CDR1 LNHDA and CDR2 SQIVND (reference sequence). As DNA, the CDR3 is TGTGCCAGTAGCCACACACCACAGGGTGTTAACACTGAAGCTTTCTTT. This sequence encodes CASSHTPQGVNTEAFF.

V gene TRBV5-4 combines with J gene TRBJ2-7; 7 bases align to TRBD2. Germline V gene lookup returns CDR1 SGHNT and CDR2 YYREEE (reference sequence). With V trimmed by 4 bases and J by 4 bases, 8 bases remained unmatched. This CDR3 has 14 residues. The CDR3 DNA sequence: TGTGCCAGCAGCCTTGGGACGGGAGGTTACGAGCAGTACTTC. This codes for CASSLGTGGYEQYF.

The chain links TRBV5-1 to TRBJ2-3; D is possibly TRBD1 (6 bases). The CDR3 has 15 amino acids. V gave up 4 bases and J gave up 4 bases, with 16 bases separating them. Germline V lookup: CDR1 SGHRS, CDR2 YFSETQ. CDR3 in amino acids: CASSRGQGNADTQYF. The CDR3 DNA is TGCGCCAGCAGCCGCGGGCAGGGGAACGCAGATACGCAGTATTTT.

This clone was seen only a few times. This sequence joins TRBV24-1 and TRBJ2-3, with unresolved D. The CDR3 extends over 14 amino acids. Germline values: CDR1 KGHDR, CDR2 SFDVKD. V was clipped by 10 bases and J by 0 bases, with 13 bases between them. The CDR3 spells CATADTGSTDTQYF. In nucleotides, the CDR3 is TGTGCCACGGCCGACACCGGAAGCACAGATACGCAGTATTTT.